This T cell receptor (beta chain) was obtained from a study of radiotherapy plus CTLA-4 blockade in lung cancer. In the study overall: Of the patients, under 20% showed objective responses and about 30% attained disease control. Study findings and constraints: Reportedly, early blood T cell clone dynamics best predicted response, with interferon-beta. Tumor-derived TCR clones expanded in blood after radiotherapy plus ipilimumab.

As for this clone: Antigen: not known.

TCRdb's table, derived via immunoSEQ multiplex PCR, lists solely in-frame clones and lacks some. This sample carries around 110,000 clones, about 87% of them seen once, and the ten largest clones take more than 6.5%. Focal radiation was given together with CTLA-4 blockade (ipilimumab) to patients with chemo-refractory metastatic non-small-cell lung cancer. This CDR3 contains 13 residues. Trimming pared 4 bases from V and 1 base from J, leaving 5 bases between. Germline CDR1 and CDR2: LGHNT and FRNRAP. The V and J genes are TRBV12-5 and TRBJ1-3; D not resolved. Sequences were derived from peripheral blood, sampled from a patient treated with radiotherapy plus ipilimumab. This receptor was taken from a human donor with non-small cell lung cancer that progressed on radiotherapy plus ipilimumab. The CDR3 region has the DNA TGTGCTAGTGGTTCTTTTTCTGGAAACACCATATATTTT. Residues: CASGSFSGNTIYF.